Presented here are 26 T cell receptor beta chains from one specimen sequenced in a study of cytomegalovirus exposure and HLA in healthy donors. Primers included in the PCR were 60 Vbeta and 13 Jbeta primers. Assay used: immunoSEQ multiplex PCR; TCRdb lists only in-frame clones, some missing. This sample carries about 130,000 clones, about 80% of them seen once, and the ten largest clones take over 2.5%. The sequencing input was PBMCs. The source is a male donor in good health and CMV-seronegative.

This clone has a handful of counts. CDR3 sequence: CASTSLGRSGGDEQFF. The CDR3 nucleotides are TGTGCCAGCACCTCTCTCGGTCGGAGCGGGGGGGATGAGCAGTTCTTC. This chain links TRBV4-2 with TRBJ2-1, with 10 bases matching TRBD2. Trimming cost V 7 bases and J 8 bases; bases outside gene matches: 14. CDR3 size: 16 residues. Per germline, CDR1 LGHNA and CDR2 YNFKEQ.

This clone was observed a single time. V usage is TRBV5-8 and J usage is TRBJ2-2; the match to TRBD2 covers 14 bases. The germline gives CDR1 SGHTS, CDR2 YDEGEE. This CDR3 is built from 18 residues. After removal of 0 bases from V and 2 bases from J, the junction contained 3 bases not matched to a gene. The CDR3 spells CASSLAGTSGGNTGELFF. The CDR3 nucleotides are TGTGCCAGCAGCTTGGCCGGGACTAGCGGGGGAAACACCGGGGAGCTGTTTTTT.

The J gene is TRBJ1-1, the V gene TRBV29-1; D is perhaps TRBD1 (5 bases). The CDR3 runs 14 residues. Germline CDR1 is SQVTM and CDR2 is ANQGSEA. V lost 3 bases and J 1 base, leaving 12 bases between the germline ends. Written as DNA, the CDR3 is TGCAGCGTTGATAAGGGGAAGTCGAACACTGAAGCTTTCTTT. Protein product: CSVDKGKSNTEAFF.

CDR3 residues: CASSGQGARGTEAFF. DNA of the CDR3: TGTGCCAGCAGCGGGCAGGGGGCGCGAGGGACTGAAGCTTTCTTT. The J gene is TRBJ1-1, the V gene TRBV9; 8 nucleotides align to TRBD1. Germline CDR1 is SGDLS and CDR2 is YYNGEE. V was clipped by 3 bases and J by 5 bases; unmatched bases: 9. The CDR3 consists of 15 residues.

J is TRBJ2-1 and V is TRBV21-1; the D call TRBD2 from the table was never checked on the DNA. TRBV21-1 is a documented pseudogene. The CDR3 runs to 19 residues. The CDR3 nucleotides read TGTGCCAGCAGCAATATCCCTAGCGGGAGGCCAAGCTCCTACAATGAGCAGTTCTTC. The encoded protein is CASSNIPSGRPSSYNEQFF.

The V and J genes are TRBV5-5 and TRBJ1-1; D is uncertain. The CDR3 runs 15 residues. The V end was cut by 5 bases, the J end by 5 bases, with 19 bases between. The germline V gene has CDR1 SGHKS and CDR2 YYEKEE (reference sequence). CDR3 nucleotides: TGTGCCAGCAGTGGGGAGGTCCCGAGGAGGACTGAAGCTTTCTTT. It codes for CASSGEVPRRTEAFF.

The chain recombines TRBV30 with TRBJ1-1; tentative D call: TRBD1 (5 bases). The CDR3 has 14 amino acids. V lost 5 bases, J lost 3 bases, and 16 bases lay in between. Germline CDR1 is GTSNPN and CDR2 is SVGIG (reference sequence). The CDR3 DNA reads TGTGCCTGGGATAGGGGCGGGGGATACACTGAAGCTTTCTTT. This translates into CAWDRGGGYTEAFF.

The chain recombines TRBV6-4 with TRBJ2-6; the D gene is possibly TRBD2 (6 bases). The CDR3 length is 19 residues. V lost 5 bases and J lost 2, with 22 bases in between. From germline, CDR1 is MRHNA and CDR2 SNTAGT. The CDR3 coding sequence is TGTGCCAGCAGTCAATTTGTGGGACTTCAGGGCCCTGGGGCCAACGTCCTGACTTTC. It codes for CASSQFVGLQGPGANVLTF.

This rearrangement joins TRBV11-2 to TRBJ2-6; 10 bases map to TRBD1. The germline CDR1 and CDR2 sequences are SGHAT and FQNNGV. The CDR3 has 17 residues. The J segment lost 2 bases and the V segment lost 5 bases, leaving 6 bases of the junction unmatched. CDR3: CASSRGQGDAGANVLTF. CDR3 DNA sequence: TGTGCCAGCAGCCGTGGACAGGGGGATGCTGGGGCCAACGTCCTGACTTTC.

The chain carries TRBV6-5 and TRBJ1-2; D gene unclear. Germline V gives CDR1 MNHEY, CDR2 SVGAGI. The CDR3 runs 14 residues. The V end was cut by 6 bases, the J end by 4 bases, with 15 bases between. CDR3 bases: TGTGCCAGCAGCCGAACCGGACTGAGCTATGGCTACACCTTC. It encodes CASSRTGLSYGYTF.

This clone was detected only a few times. This CDR3 reads CASSLSTGPSYEQYF. The DNA for the CDR3 is TGTGCCAGCAGTTTGTCTACAGGACCTTCCTACGAGCAGTACTTC. V is TRBV28 and J is TRBJ2-7, with D possibly TRBD1 on 5 matching bases. V lost 3 bases, J lost 1 base, and 13 bases lay in between. This CDR3 is 15 amino acids long. From germline, CDR1 is MDHEN and CDR2 SYDVKM.

The chain has TRBV19 and TRBJ2-3; D might be TRBD1 (6 bases). The CDR3 runs 12 residues. Germline V CDR1 and CDR2: LNHDA, SQIVND (reference sequence). The V end lost 10 bases, the J end lost 6 bases, and 14 bases lay between the germline ends. CDR3 protein: CATRNRDDTQYF. CDR3 DNA sequence: TGTGCCACCCGGAACAGGGACGATACGCAGTATTTT.

The chain has TRBV7-8 and TRBJ1-3, with no clear D. Germline CDR1 is SGHVS and CDR2 is FQNEAQ. CDR3 length: 17 amino acids. Trimming shortened V by 5 bases and J by 5 bases, and 22 bases separated the two germline ends. The DNA of the CDR3 is TGTGCCAGCAGCCTCCACGGCGGTTTCGAGGGTCGAAACACCATATATTTT. Protein: CASSLHGGFEGRNTIYF.

The V and J genes are TRBV30 and TRBJ2-3; D gene ambiguous. Trimming left V 0 bases short and J 1 base short, with 5 bases between. The CDR3 is made up of 13 amino acids. CDR1 and CDR2 (germline): GTSNPN, SVGIG (reference sequence). CDR3 DNA sequence: TGTGCCTGGAGTGTATCTGGCACAGATACGCAGTATTTT. Protein: CAWSVSGTDTQYF.

The chain couples TRBV18 to TRBJ2-7; a possible D gene is TRBD1 (5 bases). Looked up from germline, CDR1 is KGHSH and CDR2 is LQKENI. V dropped 1 base and J dropped 2 bases, with 15 bases sitting between them. This CDR3 has 16 residues. The DNA of the CDR3 is TGTGCCAGCTCACCACTTCCAGGGCAAAGCCCCTACGAGCAGTACTTC. This translates into CASSPLPGQSPYEQYF.

This sequence joins TRBV5-5 and TRBJ1-6; tentative D call: TRBD1 (5 bases). CDR1 and CDR2 (germline): SGHKS, YYEKEE (reference sequence). The V end was cut by 4 bases, the J end by 7 bases, with 18 bases between. This CDR3 has 16 residues. The CDR3 is CASSPRLMGGNSPLHF. As DNA, the CDR3 is TGTGCCAGCAGCCCCAGACTAATGGGGGGAAATTCACCCCTCCACTTT.

This chain uses TRBV27 with TRBJ2-7, with 9 bases fitting TRBD2. This CDR3 contains 15 residues. Unmatched junction bases numbered 7, after V lost 3 bases and J lost 4 bases. Germline-derived CDR1 and CDR2 are MNHEY and SMNVEV (reference sequence). The CDR3 region has the DNA TGTGCCAGCAGTTTCAGAGCTAGCGGGATATACGAGCAGTACTTC. It specifies CASSFRASGIYEQYF.

The genes are TRBV27 and TRBJ1-5; 9 positions agree with TRBD1. Germline assignment: CDR1 MNHEY and CDR2 SMNVEV (reference sequence). The ends lost 7 bases at V and 0 bases at J; junction bases unmatched: 4. The CDR3 is 15 amino acids. The CDR3 DNA is TGTGCCAGCACCCGGACAGGGGATAGCAATCAGCCCCAGCATTTT. Translation gives CASTRTGDSNQPQHF.

This clone was detected a few times. The chain combines TRBV6-1 with TRBJ1-3; D is undetermined. Germline loops: CDR1 MNHNS, CDR2 SASEGT. The V and J ends lost 5 bases and 0 bases respectively, with 11 bases between them. This CDR3 is built from 15 residues. The CDR3 sequence: CASSSLGYSGNTIYF. The CDR3 DNA reads TGTGCCAGCAGTTCACTGGGCTACTCTGGAAACACCATATATTTT.

This clone was counted between two and nine times. This sequence joins TRBV2 and TRBJ1-1; D unclear. Looked up from germline, CDR1 is SNHLY and CDR2 is FYNNEI. Deletions cut 7 bases from V and 14 bases from J, with 11 bases between. This CDR3 has 9 residues. In nucleotides, the CDR3 is TGTGCCAGCAATCGGAACGGGTTCTTT. Translated, it gives CASNRNGFF.

This clone came up once. This chain connects TRBV28 to TRBJ1-2, with 7 bases that match TRBD1. The CDR3 is 11 residues long. The germline CDR1 and CDR2 sequences are MDHEN and SYDVKM. Trimming cost V 6 bases and J 8 bases; bases outside gene matches: 3. The CDR3 loop reads CASSQTGGYTF. The DNA of the CDR3 is TGTGCCAGCAGCCAGACAGGGGGCTACACCTTC.

The rearrangement uses TRBV28 and TRBJ1-2, with TRBD1 identical over 10 bases. V shed 4 bases and J 8 bases; nucleotides not matched to a gene: 4. This CDR3 region has 13 residues. Germline CDR1 reads MDHEN; CDR2 reads SYDVKM. CDR3 loop: CASSWGQGPGYTF. For the CDR3, the DNA is TGTGCCAGCAGTTGGGGACAGGGGCCCGGCTACACCTTC.

This clone was counted a single time. The V call is TRBV29-1, the J call TRBJ2-7; 8 nucleotides agree with TRBD1. The junction had 14 bases not matched to a gene; V was cut back by 6 bases and J by 4 bases. CDR1 is SQVTM, CDR2 ANQGSEA, per germline. This CDR3 contains 15 residues. Here the CDR3 reads CSVVPSGQDVYEQYF. The CDR3 coding sequence is TGCAGCGTAGTTCCGTCGGGACAGGACGTATACGAGCAGTACTTC.

V is TRBV7-8 and J is TRBJ2-5; D might be TRBD2 (7 bases). Germline-derived CDR1 and CDR2 are SGHVS and FQNEAQ. CDR3 length equals 16 residues. Trimming cost V 5 bases and J 1 base, with 17 bases left between them. The chain's CDR3 is CASSEGGRLAQETQYF. The DNA for the CDR3 is TGTGCCAGCAGCGAGGGGGGGAGGCTAGCCCAAGAGACCCAGTACTTC.

The rearrangement links TRBV27 to TRBJ2-5; 9 bases match TRBD1. The CDR3 sequence is 15 residues long. Germline CDR1 and CDR2: MNHEY and SMNVEV (reference sequence). Trimming removed 6 bases from V and 4 bases from J; junction bases left unmatched: 9. The CDR3: CASRRRQGVLETQYF. CDR3 bases: TGTGCCAGCAGGCGGAGACAGGGGGTTTTAGAGACCCAGTACTTC.

The V gene is TRBV2, the J gene TRBJ1-4; D possibly corresponds to TRBD1 (5 bases). Trimming left V 5 bases short and J 2 bases short, with 15 bases between. The CDR3 contains 16 residues. The germline gives CDR1 SNHLY, CDR2 FYNNEI. The CDR3 DNA follows: TGTGCCAGCAGTATACAGGTTGGGTGGACTAATGAAAAACTGTTTTTT. This encodes CASSIQVGWTNEKLFF.